Detailed here is one T cell receptor (beta chain). At one end, the junction sequence differs from germline, possibly due to a read error. From germline, CDR1 is SEHNR and CDR2 FQNEAQ (reference sequence). CDR3 size: 16 residues. Clones were sequenced by immunoSEQ multiplex PCR, and TCRdb holds only the in-frame ones, with some missing. The sample carries 25,000 to 30,000 clones, roughly nine tenths recorded once. The data were taken from a study of OX40 agonist ivuxolimab in advanced cancers. This specimen consisted of CD4+ or CD8+ T cells sorted from blood, obtained in a trial of the OX40 agonist ivuxolimab. The rearrangement joins TRBV7-9 to TRBJ2-7; D assignment may be TRBD1 or TRBD2 (6 bases each). The sequence came from an adult with an advanced solid tumor such as melanoma, head and neck, liver or kidney cancer. The CDR3 nucleotides are TGTGCCAGCAGTTTAGGGACATCTCTAGGGAGGTACGAGCAGTACTTC. It is translated as CASSLGTSLGRYEQYF.